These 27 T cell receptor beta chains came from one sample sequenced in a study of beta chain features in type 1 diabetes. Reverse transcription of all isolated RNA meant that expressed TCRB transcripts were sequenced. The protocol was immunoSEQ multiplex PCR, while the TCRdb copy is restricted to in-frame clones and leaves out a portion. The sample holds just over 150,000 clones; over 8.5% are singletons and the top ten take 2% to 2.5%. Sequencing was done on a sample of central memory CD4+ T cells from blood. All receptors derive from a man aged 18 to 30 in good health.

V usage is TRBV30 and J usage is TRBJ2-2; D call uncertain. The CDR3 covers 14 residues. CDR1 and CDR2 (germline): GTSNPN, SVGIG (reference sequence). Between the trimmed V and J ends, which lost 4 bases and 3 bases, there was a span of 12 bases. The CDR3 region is CAWKWAEYTGELFF. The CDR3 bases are TGTGCCTGGAAGTGGGCAGAATACACCGGGGAGCTGTTTTTT.

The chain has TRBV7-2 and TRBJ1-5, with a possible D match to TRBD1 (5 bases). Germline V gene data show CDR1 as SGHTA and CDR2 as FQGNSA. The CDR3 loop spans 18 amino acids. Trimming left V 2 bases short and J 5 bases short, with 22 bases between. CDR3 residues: CASSLFLYGQGPDQPQHF. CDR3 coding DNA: TGTGCCAGCAGCTTATTCCTGTATGGGCAGGGACCTGATCAGCCCCAGCATTTT.

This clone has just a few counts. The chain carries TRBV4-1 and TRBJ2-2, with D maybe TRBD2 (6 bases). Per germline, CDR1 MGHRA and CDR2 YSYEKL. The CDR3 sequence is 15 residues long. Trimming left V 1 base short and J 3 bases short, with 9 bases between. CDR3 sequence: CASSQGWGDTGELFF. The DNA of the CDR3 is TGCGCCAGCAGCCAAGGTTGGGGGGACACCGGGGAGCTGTTTTTT.

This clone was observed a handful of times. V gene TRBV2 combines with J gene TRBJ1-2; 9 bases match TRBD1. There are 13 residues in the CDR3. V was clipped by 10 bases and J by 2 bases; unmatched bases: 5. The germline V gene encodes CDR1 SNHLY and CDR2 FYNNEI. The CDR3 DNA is TGTGCCACCCGGACAGGGGCAAACTATGGCTACACCTTC. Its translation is CATRTGANYGYTF.

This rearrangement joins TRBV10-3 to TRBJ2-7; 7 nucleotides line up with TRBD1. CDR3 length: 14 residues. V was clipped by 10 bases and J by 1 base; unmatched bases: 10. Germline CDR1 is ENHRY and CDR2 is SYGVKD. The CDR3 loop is CATNPGTASYEQYF. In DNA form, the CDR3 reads TGTGCCACCAACCCCGGGACAGCTTCCTACGAGCAGTACTTC.

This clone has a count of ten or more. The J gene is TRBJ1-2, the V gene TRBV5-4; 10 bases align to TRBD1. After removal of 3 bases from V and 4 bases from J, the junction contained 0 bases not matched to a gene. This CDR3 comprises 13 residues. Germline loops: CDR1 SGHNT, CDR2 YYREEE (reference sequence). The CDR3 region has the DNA TGTGCCAGCAGCTGGACAGGGGGCTATGGCTACACCTTC. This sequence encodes CASSWTGGYGYTF.

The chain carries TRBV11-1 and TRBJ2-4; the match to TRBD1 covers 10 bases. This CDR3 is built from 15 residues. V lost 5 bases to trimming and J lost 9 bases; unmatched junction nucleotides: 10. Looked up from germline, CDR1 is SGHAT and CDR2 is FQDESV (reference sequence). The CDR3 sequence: CASSPNPGQGSIQYF. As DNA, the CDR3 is TGTGCCAGCAGCCCAAACCCGGGACAGGGGAGCATTCAGTACTTC.

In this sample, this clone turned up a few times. Written as DNA, the CDR3 is TGTGCCAGCAGCTCCGGAGCGCGCACAGATACGCAGTATTTT. Encoded protein: CASSSGARTDTQYF. The genes are TRBV7-3 and TRBJ2-3, with no clear D. Germline CDR1 SGHTA, CDR2 FQGTGA. Trimming stripped 4 bases from V and 1 base from J, with 9 bases between. CDR3 length equals 14 residues.

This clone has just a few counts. The CDR3 DNA reads as TGCGCCAGCAGCCCTCATACGGGGGGAAAGTCCAATGAGCAGTTCTTC. This translates into CASSPHTGGKSNEQFF. The gene calls are TRBV4-1 and TRBJ2-1; TRBD2 aligns across 7 bases. The CDR3 consists of 16 residues. V gave up 4 bases and J gave up 6 bases; unmatched junction bases: 12. Germline V gene lookup returns CDR1 MGHRA and CDR2 YSYEKL.

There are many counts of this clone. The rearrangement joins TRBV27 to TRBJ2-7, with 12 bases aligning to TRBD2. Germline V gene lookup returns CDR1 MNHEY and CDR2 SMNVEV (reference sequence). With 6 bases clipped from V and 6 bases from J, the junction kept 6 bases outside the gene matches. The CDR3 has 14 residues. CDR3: CASRMTSGSAEQYF. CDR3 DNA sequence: TGTGCCAGCAGGATGACTAGCGGGAGTGCCGAGCAGTACTTC.

CDR3 nucleotide sequence: TGCGCCAGCAGCTTGATTTTGGGATCCACCTACGAGCAGTACTTC. This translates into CASSLILGSTYEQYF. V gene TRBV5-1 combines with J gene TRBJ2-7; D remains unclear. Trimming stripped 1 base from V and 2 bases from J, with 13 bases between. The length of the CDR3 is 15 residues. Germline V CDR1 and CDR2: SGHRS, YFSETQ.

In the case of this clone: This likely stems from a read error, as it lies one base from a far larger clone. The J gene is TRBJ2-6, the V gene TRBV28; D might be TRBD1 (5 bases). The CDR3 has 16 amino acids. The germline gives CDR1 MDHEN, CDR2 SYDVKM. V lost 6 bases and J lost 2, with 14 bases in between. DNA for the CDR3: TGTGCCAGCAGGTTTAGGGGAACCACTGGGGCCAACGTCCTGACTTTC. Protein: CASRFRGTTGANVLTF.

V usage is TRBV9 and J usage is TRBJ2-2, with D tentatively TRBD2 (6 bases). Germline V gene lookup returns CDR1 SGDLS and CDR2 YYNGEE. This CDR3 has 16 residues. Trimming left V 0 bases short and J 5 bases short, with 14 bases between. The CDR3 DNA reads TGTGCCAGCAGCGTAGTTGCGGGGAGAGGGACCGGGGAGCTGTTTTTT. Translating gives CASSVVAGRGTGELFF.

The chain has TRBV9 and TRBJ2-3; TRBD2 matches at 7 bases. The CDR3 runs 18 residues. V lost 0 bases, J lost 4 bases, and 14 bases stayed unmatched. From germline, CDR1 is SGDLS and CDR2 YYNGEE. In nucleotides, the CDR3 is TGTGCCAGCAGCGTAGGTGCGGCGGGAGTACCCCGCGCAGATACGCAGTATTTT. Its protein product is CASSVGAAGVPRADTQYF. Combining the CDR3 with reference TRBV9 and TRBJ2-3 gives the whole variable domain DSGVTQTPKHLITATGQRVTLRCSPRSGDLSVYWYQQSLDQGLQFLIQYYNGEERAKGNILERFSAQQFPDLHSELNLSSLELGDSALYFCASSVGAAGVPRADTQYFGPGTRLTVL.

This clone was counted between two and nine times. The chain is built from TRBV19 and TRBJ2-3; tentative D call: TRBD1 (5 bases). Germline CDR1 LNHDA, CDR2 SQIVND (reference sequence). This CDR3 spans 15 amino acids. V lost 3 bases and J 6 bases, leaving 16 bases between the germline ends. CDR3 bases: TGTGCCAGTAGTATGCAGGGATCGGGTGGGGATACGCAGTATTTT. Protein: CASSMQGSGGDTQYF.

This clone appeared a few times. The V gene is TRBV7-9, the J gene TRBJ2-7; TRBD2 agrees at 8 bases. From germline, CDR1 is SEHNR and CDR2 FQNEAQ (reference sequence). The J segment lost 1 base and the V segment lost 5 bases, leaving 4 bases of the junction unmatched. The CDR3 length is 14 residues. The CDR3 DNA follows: TGTGCCAGCAGCGAGAGCGGGAGATCCTACGAGCAGTACTTC. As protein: CASSESGRSYEQYF. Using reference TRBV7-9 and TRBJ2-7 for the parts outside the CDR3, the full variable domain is DTGVSQNPRHKITKRGQNVTFRCDPISEHNRLYWYRQTLGQGPEFLTYFQNEAQLEKSRLLSDRFSAERPKGSFSTLEIQRTEQGDSAMYLCASSESGRSYEQYFGPGTRLTVT.

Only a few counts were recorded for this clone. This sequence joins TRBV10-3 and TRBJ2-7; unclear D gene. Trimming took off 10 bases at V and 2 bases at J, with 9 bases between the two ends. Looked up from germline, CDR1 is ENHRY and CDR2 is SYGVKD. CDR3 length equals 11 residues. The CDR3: CATQVAYEQYF. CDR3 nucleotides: TGTGCCACCCAGGTGGCCTACGAGCAGTACTTC.

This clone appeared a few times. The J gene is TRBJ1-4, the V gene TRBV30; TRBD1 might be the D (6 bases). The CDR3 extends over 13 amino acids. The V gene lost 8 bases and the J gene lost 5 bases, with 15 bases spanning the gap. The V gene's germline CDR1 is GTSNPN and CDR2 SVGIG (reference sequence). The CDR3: CAGLTGWNEKLFF. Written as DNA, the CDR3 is TGTGCCGGCTTGACAGGCTGGAATGAAAAACTGTTTTTT. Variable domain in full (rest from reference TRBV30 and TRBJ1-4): SQTIHQWPATLVQPVGSPLSLECTVEGTSNPNLYWYRQAAGRGLQLLFYSVGIGQISSEVPQNLSASRPQDRQFILSSKKLLLSDSGFYLCAGLTGWNEKLFFGSGTQLSVL.

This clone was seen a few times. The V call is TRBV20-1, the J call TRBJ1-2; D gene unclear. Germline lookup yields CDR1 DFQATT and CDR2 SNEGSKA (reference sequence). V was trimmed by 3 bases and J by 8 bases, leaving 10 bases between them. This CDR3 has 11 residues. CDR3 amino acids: CSARPGRGYTF. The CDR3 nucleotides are TGCAGTGCTAGGCCTGGGCGCGGCTACACCTTC.

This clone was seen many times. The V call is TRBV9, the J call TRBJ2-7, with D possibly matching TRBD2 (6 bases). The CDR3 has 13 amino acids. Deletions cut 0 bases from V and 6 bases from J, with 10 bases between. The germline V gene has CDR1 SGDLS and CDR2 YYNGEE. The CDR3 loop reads CASSVVAGSEQYF. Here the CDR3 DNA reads TGTGCCAGCAGCGTAGTTGCGGGGAGCGAGCAGTACTTC.

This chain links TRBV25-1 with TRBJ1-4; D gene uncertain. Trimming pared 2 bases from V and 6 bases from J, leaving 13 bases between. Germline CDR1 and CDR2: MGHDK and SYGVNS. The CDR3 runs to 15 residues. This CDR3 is CASSETGPTHEKLFF. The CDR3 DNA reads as TGTGCCAGCAGTGAAACCGGCCCCACCCATGAAAAACTGTTTTTT. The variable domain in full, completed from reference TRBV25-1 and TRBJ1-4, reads EADIYQTPRYLVIGTGKKITLECSQTMGHDKMYWYQQDPGMELHLIHYSYGVNSTEKGDLSSESTVSRIRTEHFPLTLESARPSHTSQYLCASSETGPTHEKLFFGSGTQLSVL.

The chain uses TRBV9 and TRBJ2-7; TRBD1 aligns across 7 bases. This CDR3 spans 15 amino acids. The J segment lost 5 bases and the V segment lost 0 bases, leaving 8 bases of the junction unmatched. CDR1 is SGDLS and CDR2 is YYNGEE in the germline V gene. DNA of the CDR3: TGTGCCAGCAGCGTAGAGGGGACAGCTACCCACGAGCAGTACTTC. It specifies CASSVEGTATHEQYF.

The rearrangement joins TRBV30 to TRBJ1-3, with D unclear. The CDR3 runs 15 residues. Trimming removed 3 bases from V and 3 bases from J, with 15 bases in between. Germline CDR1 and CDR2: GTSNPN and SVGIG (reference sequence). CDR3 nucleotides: TGTGCCTGGAGGAATTGGGGTTATGGTGGAAACACCATATATTTT. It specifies CAWRNWGYGGNTIYF.

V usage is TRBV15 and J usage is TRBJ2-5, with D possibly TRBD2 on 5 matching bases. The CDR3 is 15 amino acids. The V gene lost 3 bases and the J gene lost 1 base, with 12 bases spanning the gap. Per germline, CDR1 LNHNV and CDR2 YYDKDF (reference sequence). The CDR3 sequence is CATSRDPGFQETQYF. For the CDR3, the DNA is TGTGCCACCAGCAGGGATCCGGGGTTCCAAGAGACCCAGTACTTC.

The CDR3: CASSQSRGRSEAFF. The CDR3, as DNA: TGCGCCAGCAGCCAGTCTAGGGGGCGAAGTGAAGCTTTCTTT. The gene calls are TRBV4-1 and TRBJ1-1; TRBD1 agrees at 7 bases. The germline V gene has CDR1 MGHRA and CDR2 YSYEKL. CDR3 length equals 14 residues. The trim removed 3 bases at V and 7 bases at J, leaving 8 bases unmatched.

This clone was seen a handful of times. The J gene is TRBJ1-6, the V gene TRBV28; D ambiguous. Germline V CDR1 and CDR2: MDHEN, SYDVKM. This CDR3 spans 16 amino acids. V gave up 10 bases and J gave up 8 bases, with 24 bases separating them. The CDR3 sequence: CATHKWAGGVDSPLHF. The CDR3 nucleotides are TGTGCCACCCATAAGTGGGCCGGCGGGGTGGATTCACCCCTCCACTTT.

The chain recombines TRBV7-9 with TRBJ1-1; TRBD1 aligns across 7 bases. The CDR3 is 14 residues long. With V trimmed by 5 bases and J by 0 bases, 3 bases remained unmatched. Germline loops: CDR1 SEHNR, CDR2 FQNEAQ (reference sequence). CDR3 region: CASSMGQLNTEAFF. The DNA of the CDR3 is TGTGCCAGCAGCATGGGACAGCTGAACACTGAAGCTTTCTTT.